This TCR beta chain was profiled in a study of CD8 T cells in ankylosing spondylitis. Germline V gene sequence: CDR1 SGHTA, CDR2 FQGNSA. The CDR3 is 16 residues long. The junction had 10 bases not matched to a gene; V was cut back by 1 base and J by 9 bases. This clonotype was seen repeatedly, ten times or more. TCRdb ran MiXCR on the 5' RACE reads and lists one entry per CDR3 protein. The sample records roughly 100,000 distinct CDR3 sequences, around 24% being singletons. Sequenced material: synovial fluid, either unsorted or a sorted T cell fraction (not recorded which). The sequence was obtained from a male donor with ankylosing spondylitis. The chain joins TRBV7-2 to TRBJ2-1; 9 nucleotides match TRBD2. The CDR3 here is CASSLVSSGTRGEQFF. The CDR3 nucleotides are TGTGCCAGCAGCTTAGTATCTAGCGGGACCCGGGGTGAGCAGTTCTTC.